This T cell receptor beta chain was sequenced during a study of human CD8 memory T cell subsets (dated by TCRdb to between 2020 and 2021). Study-level background: The clonal relationships among stem-like (TSTEM), progenitor exhausted-like (TPEX) and effector memory CD8+ T cell subsets were assessed by comparing the TCRbeta repertoires of these subsets. TCRbeta repertoires were obtained from TSTEM, TPEX and effector memory subsets contributed by each of roughly six donors. Study-wide findings and limitations: Normalized Shannon-Wiener diversity was similarly high in the TSTEM and TPEX subsets, while the effector memory subsets were comparatively less diverse. Only TCRbeta chains were sequenced, and repertoire comparisons were based on roughly six donors, with testing performed by paired t-tests and Bonferroni correction. Clonotypes were shared with effector memory cells by both stem-like subsets, but only minimal overlap was found between TSTEM and TPEX repertoires, suggesting distinct antigen spectra. Based on Chao1 estimates, TSTEM subsets appeared to have greater repertoire diversity than TPEX subsets, which could potentially reflect a broader range of specificities.

Frequency classes this clonotype as medium-sized (0.01 to 0.1%); no count is given. No cognate antigen has been identified for it. Stem-like memory CD8+ T cells (TSTEM) were defined as CCR7+ PD-1- TIGIT- cells. Density gradient separation was used to isolate peripheral blood mononuclear cells from healthy donor buffy coats. In the study, negative magnetic separation with EasySep or MojoSort CD8+ T cell isolation kits was used to enrich total CD8+ T cells. For each subset, total RNA was extracted using an RNeasy Mini Kit from duplicate vials of under 160,000 sorted CD8+ T cells. The PBMCs were used either fresh or after being cryopreserved in fetal bovine serum with about 10% DMSO. Fluorescence-activated cell sorting on a FACSAria III was used to sort the CD8+ T cell subsets to purity. These reads were obtained on a NextSeq 550. A Human TCR Profiling Kit was used to prepare UMI-labeled 5' RACE TCRbeta libraries. The same number of PCR cycles was used to prepare all TCRbeta libraries in parallel. The authors processed their data as follows. The number of functional CDR3beta clonotypes in each TCRbeta library ranged from about 2,700 to 18,000. MIGEC 1.2.9 handled UMI extraction and consensus assembly, with a minimum of three reads required per UMI. MiXCR 3.0.3 was used to extract the in-frame CDR3beta repertoires. Each sample was downsampled to 42,000 randomly selected UMIs before diversity metrics were calculated in VDJtools 1.2.1. For the top 3,000 clones of each sample pair, the repertoire overlap metrics D, R and F2 were calculated in VDJtools. TCRdb reprocessed the reads, reporting each CDR3 protein sequence once and no DNA. V and J calls and clone size were set by TCRdb, not the authors. Per the sample table, the count is around 10,000 distinct CDR3 sequences. The ten largest clones capture about 20% of the sample.

This sequence was found in a human donor in good health. Sequencing was carried out using CD8+ stem-like memory T cells (TSCM and TCM) sorted from PBMCs. The cell subset or site label here, explained by the study, means: stem-like memory CD8 T cells (TSTEM), CCR7+ PD-1- TIGIT-.

For the CDR3, the sequence is CASSSSYDRGSTSGANVLTF. The sequence joins TRBV7-9 to TRBJ2-6; checking the TCRdb D call of TRBD1 is not possible without DNA. There are 20 amino acids in the CDR3, from cysteine to phenylalanine inclusive. DNA is not on record. CDR1 SEHNR and CDR2 FQNEAQ are derived from the germline V gene (reference sequence).